The clone carrying this T cell receptor beta chain was observed a few times. Antigen: not known. The time point denotes: after dendritic cell vaccination, including at tumor progression/relapse. All glioblastoma patients lacked an isocitrate dehydrogenase mutation. The data are from a study of glioma-infiltrating T cells after dendritic cell vaccination. The wider study: Dendritic cells derived from monocytes and pulsed with autologous tumor lysate formed the vaccine. Study-level results: The cohort had few patients with full blood and tumor sets. Higher TCR clonality did not directly relate to longer survival.

The CDR3 is made up of 15 amino acids. The V gene's germline CDR1 is MNHNS and CDR2 SASEGT. The V and J ends lost 2 bases and 0 bases respectively, with 11 bases between them. Data came from immunoSEQ multiplex PCR; TCRdb stores just in-frame clones and leaves some out. The data hold some 99,000 clones, with 80% observed a single time. The source of this sequence is a human donor with glioblastoma. The rearrangement uses TRBV6-1 and TRBJ2-7; D might be TRBD2 (5 bases). Sequences were derived from blood, sampled after dendritic cell vaccination. The CDR3 spells CASSESVGSSYEQYF. The CDR3 DNA sequence: TGTGCCAGCAGTGAATCTGTGGGGAGCTCCTACGAGCAGTACTTC.